One and the same sample provided the 17 T cell receptor beta chains below, sequenced in a study of blood T cell repertoires in COVID-19. Method: immunoSEQ multiplex PCR; TCRdb's copy keeps in-frame clones and lacks some. The sample has under 60,000 clones; around four fifths are singletons. The sample consisted of peripheral blood. The receptors originated from a human donor in a cohort sampled during active COVID-19.

This rearrangement joins TRBV7-2 to TRBJ2-7; the D gene is possibly TRBD1 (5 bases). This CDR3 region has 12 residues. V lost 4 bases to trimming and J lost 7 bases, with 11 bases between them. The germline CDR1 and CDR2 sequences are SGHTA and FQGNSA. The CDR3 region is CASSSLGQEQYF. The CDR3, as DNA: TGTGCCAGCAGCTCCCTAGGACAAGAGCAGTACTTC.

This chain connects TRBV3-1 (or the pseudogene TRBV3-2) to TRBJ2-1, with 9 bases lining up with TRBD2. CDR3 length: 14 residues. The germline gives CDR1 LGHDT, CDR2 YNNKEL (reference sequence). J lost 6 bases, V lost 0 bases, and 0 bases had no gene match. The CDR3 DNA is TGTGCCAGCAGCCAAGAGCGGGGGGGCAATGAGCAGTTCTTC. Translating it yields CASSQERGGNEQFF.

V gene TRBV30 combines with J gene TRBJ2-2; 7 bases line up with TRBD1. After removal of 1 base from V and 7 bases from J, the junction contained 9 bases not matched to a gene. CDR1 GTSNPN and CDR2 SVGIG come from the germline V gene (reference sequence). The CDR3 has 15 amino acids. CDR3 in amino acids: CAWSAKGGAFGELFF. The CDR3 nucleotides read TGTGCCTGGAGTGCGAAAGGGGGCGCCTTCGGGGAGCTGTTTTTT.

The genes are TRBV11-2 and TRBJ2-7, with D perhaps matching TRBD1 (6 bases). The V gene's germline CDR1 is SGHAT and CDR2 FQNNGV. The CDR3 is 14 amino acids. The V end was cut by 1 base, the J end by 3 bases, with 10 bases between. CDR3 DNA: TGTGCCAGCAGCTTAGTGCAGGGGATCTACGAGCAGTACTTC. Protein: CASSLVQGIYEQYF.

This clone was observed a single time. The chain employs TRBV11-2 and TRBJ1-1; 8 bases align to TRBD1. Trimming removed 1 base from V and 11 bases from J; junction bases left unmatched: 9. The CDR3 sequence is 14 residues long. Germline V CDR1 and CDR2: SGHAT, FQNNGV. CDR3 protein: CASSLGDRGSGAFF. The CDR3, as DNA: TGTGCCAGCAGCTTAGGTGACAGGGGATCGGGCGCTTTCTTT. Full variable domain (rest looked up from reference TRBV11-2 and TRBJ1-1): EAGVAQSPRYKIIEKRQSVAFWCNPISGHATLYWYQQILGQGPKLLIQFQNNGVVDDSQLPKDRFSAERLKGVDSTLKIQPAKLEDSAVYLCASSLGDRGSGAFFGQGTRLTVV.

This clone was recorded only once. The rearrangement joins TRBV5-1 to TRBJ1-1, with 7 bases matching TRBD1. Germline CDR1 reads SGHRS; CDR2 reads YFSETQ. V lost 2 bases and J lost 1; bases outside the gene matches: 5. This CDR3 has 15 amino acids. The DNA of the CDR3 is TGCGCCAGCAGCTTACGGACAGGACAGAACACTGAAGCTTTCTTT. Protein: CASSLRTGQNTEAFF. The full variable domain, rest sourced from reference TRBV5-1 and TRBJ1-1, is KAGVTQTPRYLIKTRGQQVTLSCSPISGHRSVSWYQQTPGQGLQFLFEYFSETQRNKGNFPGRFSGRQFSNSRSEMNVSTLELGDSALYLCASSLRTGQNTEAFFGQGTRLTVV.

The chain couples TRBV9 to TRBJ1-1; 7 positions agree with TRBD1. Germline loops: CDR1 SGDLS, CDR2 YYNGEE. The CDR3 has 14 residues. After removal of 0 bases from V and 1 base from J, the junction contained 0 bases not matched to a gene. Here the CDR3 DNA reads TGTGCCAGCAGCGTAGGACAGGGGAACACTGAAGCTTTCTTT. It yields the protein CASSVGQGNTEAFF.

The rearrangement joins TRBV4-3 to TRBJ2-2; TRBD2 matches 8 bases. Germline V gene lookup returns CDR1 LGHNA and CDR2 YSLEER. CDR3 length: 18 amino acids. V gave up 0 bases and J gave up 5 bases; unmatched junction bases: 11. The CDR3 sequence: CASSQDLSGGARTGELFF. CDR3 DNA sequence: TGCGCCAGCAGCCAAGATCTTTCCGGGGGGGCGCGGACCGGGGAGCTGTTTTTT.

The chain has TRBV27 and TRBJ1-1; D is undetermined. Germline assignment: CDR1 MNHEY and CDR2 SMNVEV (reference sequence). CDR3 length: 14 amino acids. V lost 3 bases and J lost 1, with 9 bases in between. The CDR3 spells CASSFGRANTEAFF. The CDR3 DNA follows: TGTGCCAGCAGTTTTGGGCGAGCGAACACTGAAGCTTTCTTT.

The V and J genes are TRBV11-2 and TRBJ1-4; D unresolved. Germline CDR1 and CDR2: SGHAT and FQNNGV. This CDR3 spans 17 amino acids. V was trimmed by 2 bases and J by 8 bases, leaving 21 bases between them. CDR3 sequence: CASSLNINVGRREKLFF. Here the CDR3 DNA reads TGTGCCAGCAGCTTAAATATAAACGTCGGGAGAAGAGAAAAACTGTTTTTT.

The chain is built from TRBV11-2 and TRBJ1-1; D is uncertain. This CDR3 spans 14 amino acids. V shed 0 bases and J shed 5 bases, with 10 bases lying between them. Germline values: CDR1 SGHAT, CDR2 FQNNGV. Written as DNA, the CDR3 is TGTGCCAGCAGCTTAGACCTTTGGGAGACTGAAGCTTTCTTT. Protein: CASSLDLWETEAFF. Full variable domain (outside the CDR3, taken from reference TRBV11-2 and TRBJ1-1): EAGVAQSPRYKIIEKRQSVAFWCNPISGHATLYWYQQILGQGPKLLIQFQNNGVVDDSQLPKDRFSAERLKGVDSTLKIQPAKLEDSAVYLCASSLDLWETEAFFGQGTRLTVV.

This clone was found a few times. The chain combines TRBV3-1 (or the pseudogene TRBV3-2) with TRBJ2-2, with D perhaps TRBD2 (7 bases). This CDR3 is 15 amino acids long. V was cut by 4 bases and J by 7 bases, with 16 bases left in between. The germline V gene has CDR1 LGHDT and CDR2 YNNKEL (reference sequence). The CDR3: CASSPHGGQVGELFF. In DNA, the CDR3 is TGTGCCAGCAGCCCCCACGGGGGGCAGGTCGGGGAGCTGTTTTTT.

The chain combines TRBV9 with TRBJ1-3; D possibly corresponds to TRBD1 (6 bases). Germline V gene sequence: CDR1 SGDLS, CDR2 YYNGEE. Trimming took 0 bases from V and 1 from J, leaving 8 bases between them. This CDR3 has 15 residues. CDR3 sequence (DNA): TGTGCCAGCAGCGTAGCAGGGGCATCTGGAAACACCATATATTTT. This translates into CASSVAGASGNTIYF.

V gene TRBV6-6 combines with J gene TRBJ1-1; 8 bases are shared with TRBD1. Germline V CDR1 and CDR2: MNHNY, SVGAGI (reference sequence). This CDR3 is 12 amino acids long. Trimming took 10 bases from V and 7 from J; bases not matched to a gene: 8. This chain's CDR3 is CAMGQVGVEAFF. The CDR3 DNA is TGTGCCATGGGACAGGTCGGCGTTGAAGCTTTCTTT.

The chain combines TRBV19 with TRBJ1-2; D remains ambiguous. Germline lookup yields CDR1 LNHDA and CDR2 SQIVND (reference sequence). The CDR3 consists of 15 residues. The V and J ends lost 5 bases and 2 bases respectively, with 15 bases between them. This chain's CDR3 is CASSPTELLNYGYTF. CDR3 nucleotides: TGTGCCAGTAGTCCTACCGAGCTTTTAAACTATGGCTACACCTTC. Looking up the rest from reference TRBV19 and TRBJ1-2 gives the full variable domain: DGGITQSPKYLFRKEGQNVTLSCEQNLNHDAMYWYRQDPGQGLRLIYYSQIVNDFQKGDIAEGYSVSREKKESFPLTVTSAQKNPTAFYLCASSPTELLNYGYTFGSGTRLTVV.

This chain joins TRBV4-2 and TRBJ1-3, with unresolved D. Between the trimmed V and J ends, which lost 4 bases and 0 bases, there was a span of 13 bases. The V gene's germline CDR1 is LGHNA and CDR2 YNFKEQ. This CDR3 has 16 amino acids. The CDR3 DNA is TGTGCCAGCAGCCGGGATGACGGGAGCTCTGGAAACACCATATATTTT. Translated: CASSRDDGSSGNTIYF.

V usage is TRBV7-9 and J usage is TRBJ1-1; 11 bases agree with TRBD1. The ends lost 2 bases at V and 10 bases at J; junction bases unmatched: 6. Per germline, CDR1 SEHNR and CDR2 FQNEAQ (reference sequence). The CDR3 contains 14 residues. The CDR3 spells CASSLPGQGAGAFF. The DNA for the CDR3 is TGTGCCAGCAGCTTACCCGGACAGGGGGCTGGAGCTTTCTTT.